This is a list of T cell receptor beta chains from one sample in a study of blood T cell repertoires in COVID-19. Repertoires were generated with immunoSEQ multiplex PCR, while TCRdb's copy carries only in-frame clones and drops some. The sample includes fewer than 150,000 clones, around 85% of them seen just once. Sequencing used peripheral blood. The source is a human donor in a cohort sampled during active COVID-19. Both conserved end residues are part of each CDR3. D genes are given only for firm matches. Expanded clones are given a class, and other clones once, few, many or no size at all.

j_gene: TRBJ2-1; d_gene: TRBD1; v_gene: TRBV27; abundance: .; CDR3nt: TGTGCCAGCAGTTTAGGGACAGGGTCTCCAAACAATGAGCAGTTCTTC; CDR3aa: CASSLGTGSPNNEQFF
j_gene: TRBJ1-2; d_gene: .; v_gene: TRBV6-5; abundance: .; CDR3nt: TGTGCCAGCAGTTACTCTAGAAACTATGGCTACACCTTC; CDR3aa: CASSYSRNYGYTF
j_gene: TRBJ2-2; d_gene: .; v_gene: TRBV7-3; abundance: once; CDR3nt: TGTGCCAGCAGCTTTGGGCAGGGGAAAAACACCGGGGAGCTGTTTTTT; CDR3aa: CASSFGQGKNTGELFF
j_gene: TRBJ1-2; d_gene: TRBD1; v_gene: TRBV10-3; abundance: .; CDR3nt: TGTGCCATCAGTGGCGACAGGGGGTATGGCTACACCTTC; CDR3aa: CAISGDRGYGYTF
j_gene: TRBJ2-5; d_gene: .; v_gene: TRBV7-2; abundance: .; CDR3nt: TGTGCCAGCAGCTTAGTTGCGGCGGGGGAGACCCAGTACTTC; CDR3aa: CASSLVAAGETQYF
j_gene: TRBJ2-1; d_gene: .; v_gene: TRBV12-5; abundance: .; CDR3nt: TGTGCTAGTGGTTGGGGAGTAAAGGAAGGCGATGAGCAGTTCTTC; CDR3aa: CASGWGVKEGDEQFF
j_gene: TRBJ1-2; d_gene: TRBD1; v_gene: TRBV7-9; abundance: .; CDR3nt: TGTGCCAGCAGCTTAAGGGGACAGGGGTACGGCTACACCTTC; CDR3aa: CASSLRGQGYGYTF
j_gene: TRBJ2-5; d_gene: .; v_gene: TRBV27; abundance: .; CDR3nt: TGTGCCAGCAGTTTGAGTTGGGGCGGCGAGACCCAGTACTTC; CDR3aa: CASSLSWGGETQYF
j_gene: TRBJ2-7; d_gene: TRBD1; v_gene: TRBV19; abundance: .; CDR3nt: TGTGCCAGTAGTACGTCCGGGACAGCCTACGAGCAGTACTTC; CDR3aa: CASSTSGTAYEQYF
j_gene: TRBJ1-2; d_gene: TRBD1; v_gene: TRBV6-5; abundance: once; CDR3nt: TGTGCCAGCACAGGGGGCTTATTTAACTATGGCTACACCTTC; CDR3aa: CASTGGLFNYGYTF
j_gene: TRBJ2-7; d_gene: TRBD1; v_gene: TRBV28; abundance: .; CDR3nt: TGTGCCAGCAGTTTAGGGACAGGGCCAGGGGAGCAGTACTTC; CDR3aa: CASSLGTGPGEQYF
j_gene: TRBJ1-1; d_gene: .; v_gene: TRBV5-4; abundance: .; CDR3nt: TGTGCCAGCAGCAGGGCGGGGGCAGGGGCAAGAAACACTGAAGCTTTCTTT; CDR3aa: CASSRAGAGARNTEAFF
j_gene: TRBJ1-5; d_gene: .; v_gene: TRBV25-1; abundance: .; CDR3nt: TGTGCCAGCAGTTGGGCAGTGAATCAGCCCCAGCATTTT; CDR3aa: CASSWAVNQPQHF
j_gene: TRBJ1-2; d_gene: .; v_gene: TRBV9; abundance: .; CDR3nt: TGTGCCAGCAGCCCTGGCCAAGTCGATGGCTACACCTTC; CDR3aa: CASSPGQVDGYTF
j_gene: TRBJ2-3; d_gene: TRBD2; v_gene: TRBV6-5; abundance: .; CDR3nt: TGTGCCAGCAGAAGACTAGCGGGGGGGCCAGATACGCAGTATTTT; CDR3aa: CASRRLAGGPDTQYF
j_gene: TRBJ1-1; d_gene: .; v_gene: TRBV2; abundance: .; CDR3nt: TGTGCCAGCAGTGCAGGGCGGGAGGCTTTCTTT; CDR3aa: CASSAGREAFF
j_gene: TRBJ1-3; d_gene: TRBD1; v_gene: TRBV28; abundance: .; CDR3nt: TGTGCCGGGGGGACAGCCGGAAACACCATATATTTT; CDR3aa: CAGGTAGNTIYF
j_gene: TRBJ1-2; d_gene: TRBD1; v_gene: TRBV15; abundance: once; CDR3nt: TGTGCCACCAGCAGAGAGGGACAGGTCTATGGCTACACCTTC; CDR3aa: CATSREGQVYGYTF
j_gene: TRBJ2-1; d_gene: TRBD2; v_gene: TRBV7-2; abundance: .; CDR3nt: TGTGCCAGCAGCTACCGACGGACTAGCGGGGGGCCAAATGAGCAGTTCTTC; CDR3aa: CASSYRRTSGGPNEQFF
j_gene: TRBJ1-5; d_gene: TRBD1; v_gene: TRBV18; abundance: .; CDR3nt: TGTGCCAGCTCACAGGACAGGGGGCCTAATCAGCCCCAGCATTTT; CDR3aa: CASSQDRGPNQPQHF
j_gene: TRBJ1-2; d_gene: .; v_gene: TRBV29-1; abundance: .; CDR3nt: TGCAGCGTTGAGGGGGGGAGTAAGGCTAACTATGGCTACACCTTC; CDR3aa: CSVEGGSKANYGYTF
j_gene: TRBJ1-6; d_gene: .; v_gene: TRBV28; abundance: .; CDR3nt: TGTGCCAGCAGACCCCCGGGGGAGCGCTCACCCCTCCACTTT; CDR3aa: CASRPPGERSPLHF
j_gene: TRBJ1-5; d_gene: TRBD1; v_gene: TRBV6-6; abundance: .; CDR3nt: TGTGCCAGCAGACCGGGACAGGGCCATCAGCCCCAGCATTTT; CDR3aa: CASRPGQGHQPQHF
j_gene: TRBJ2-3; d_gene: TRBD2; v_gene: TRBV6-4; abundance: .; CDR3nt: TGTGCCAGCTCCAGCGGGGGCAGCACAGATACGCAGTATTTT; CDR3aa: CASSSGGSTDTQYF
j_gene: TRBJ2-7; d_gene: TRBD2; v_gene: TRBV30; abundance: .; CDR3nt: TGTGCCTGGAGACCAGCGGGGGGGCCCTCCGAGCAGTACTTC; CDR3aa: CAWRPAGGPSEQYF
j_gene: TRBJ2-7; d_gene: .; v_gene: TRBV10-3; abundance: once; CDR3nt: TGTGCCATCAGTGGAGGAGGAGGCCCCTACGAGCAGTACTTC; CDR3aa: CAISGGGGPYEQYF
j_gene: TRBJ2-1; d_gene: .; v_gene: TRBV7-2; abundance: .; CDR3nt: TGTGCCAGCAGCTTAGTTGTGAAGAGCTCCTACAATGAGCAGTTCTTC; CDR3aa: CASSLVVKSSYNEQFF
j_gene: TRBJ1-6; d_gene: .; v_gene: TRBV6-5; abundance: .; CDR3nt: TGTGCCAGCACGGCAGGGAGGTTAGATTCACCCCTCCACTTT; CDR3aa: CASTAGRLDSPLHF
j_gene: TRBJ1-1; d_gene: TRBD1; v_gene: TRBV6-1; abundance: .; CDR3nt: TGTGCCAGCAGTGAATCCAGGACAGGGGGCGCGAACACTGAAGCTTTCTTT; CDR3aa: CASSESRTGGANTEAFF
j_gene: TRBJ2-6; d_gene: TRBD1; v_gene: TRBV11-2; abundance: .; CDR3nt: TGTGCCAGCAGCTTAGATGTCGACAGGGTGGGGCCTGGGGCCAACGTCCTGACTTTC; CDR3aa: CASSLDVDRVGPGANVLTF
j_gene: TRBJ1-1; d_gene: TRBD1; v_gene: TRBV29-1; abundance: many; CDR3nt: TGCAGCGCCCGGGACAGGGGTGGAACTGAAGCTTTCTTT; CDR3aa: CSARDRGGTEAFF
j_gene: TRBJ2-1; d_gene: .; v_gene: TRBV5-5; abundance: once; CDR3nt: TGTGCCAGCAGCAGGGGGGGGACAGGTAACAATGAGCAGTTCTTC; CDR3aa: CASSRGGTGNNEQFF
j_gene: TRBJ2-7; d_gene: .; v_gene: TRBV28; abundance: .; CDR3nt: TGTGTCAGCAGAACAAGCCGGGGAGGCTACGAGCAGTACTTC; CDR3aa: CVSRTSRGGYEQYF
j_gene: TRBJ2-7; d_gene: .; v_gene: TRBV21-1; abundance: .; CDR3nt: TGTGCCAGCAGCAAACCGAAGGGACAGGGGCCCTACGAGCAGTACTTC; CDR3aa: CASSKPKGQGPYEQYF
j_gene: TRBJ1-2; d_gene: .; v_gene: TRBV28; abundance: .; CDR3nt: TGTGCCAGCAGTCAGACTAATGGCTATGGCTACACCTTC; CDR3aa: CASSQTNGYGYTF
j_gene: TRBJ2-7; d_gene: .; v_gene: TRBV11-1; abundance: .; CDR3nt: TGTGCCAGCAGCTTACGGCCCACAGGGTACGAGCAGTACTTC; CDR3aa: CASSLRPTGYEQYF
j_gene: TRBJ2-3; d_gene: TRBD2; v_gene: TRBV29-1; abundance: .; CDR3nt: TGCAGCGGTAAGACTAGCTCTTCCCCAGATACGCAGTATTTT; CDR3aa: CSGKTSSSPDTQYF
j_gene: TRBJ2-1; d_gene: .; v_gene: TRBV7-6; abundance: .; CDR3nt: TGTGCCAGCAGCATACTAGTGGTTGACAATGAGCAGTTCTTC; CDR3aa: CASSILVVDNEQFF